The 17 T cell receptor beta chains reported below all come from one sample, sequenced in a study of T-cell reconstitution after alpha-beta-depleted transplantation in children. A library of TCRbeta sequences, prepared with unique molecular identifiers, was generated. TCRdb re-analysed the PCR reads in MiXCR, keeping a single row per CDR3 protein. The sample includes about 590,000 distinct CDR3 sequences, 13% seen only once; the top ten take approximately 2%. This sample comprised PBMCs, mostly from graft donor cells, obtained 360 days after TCRalphabeta/CD19-depleted stem cell transplant. The source of these receptors is a male patient aged 10-17 years who had a stem cell transplant for acute myeloid leukemia, so the T cells may come from the graft donor.

This rearrangement joins TRBV12-3 or TRBV12-4 to TRBJ2-3; the match to TRBD2 covers 9 bases. The CDR3 contains 15 residues. The ends lost 6 bases at V and 2 bases at J; junction bases unmatched: 6. The CDR3 nucleotides are TGTGCCAGCAGAATTTTAGCGGGAGCCACAGATACGCAGTATTTT. It encodes CASRILAGATDTQYF.

This clonotype occurred a few times. The V gene is TRBV15, the J gene TRBJ2-7; D call uncertain. The V end was cut by 1 base, the J end by 5 bases, with 12 bases between. The CDR3 sequence is 14 residues long. In germline, CDR1 is LNHNV, CDR2 YYDKDF (reference sequence). CDR3 amino acids: CATSRVPPPNEQYF. DNA for the CDR3: TGTGCCACCAGCAGAGTTCCTCCGCCAAACGAGCAGTACTTC.

V is TRBV20-1 and J is TRBJ1-3; 10 bases are shared with TRBD1. Trimming at V came to 3 bases and at J to 4 bases, leaving 6 bases not matched to a gene. Looked up from germline, CDR1 is DFQATT and CDR2 is SNEGSKA (reference sequence). The CDR3 contains 15 residues. The DNA for the CDR3 is TGCAGTGCTAGTGGGACAGGGGTTATCGGAAACACCATATATTTT. It translates to CSASGTGVIGNTIYF.

This clonotype was counted many times. J is TRBJ2-2 and V is TRBV5-5; D not resolved. The V and J ends lost 4 bases and 0 bases respectively, with 13 bases between them. In germline, CDR1 is SGHKS, CDR2 YYEKEE (reference sequence). CDR3 length: 16 amino acids. The CDR3 here is CASSLAQTSNTGELFF. The DNA of the CDR3 is TGTGCCAGCAGCCTGGCACAGACTTCGAACACCGGGGAGCTGTTTTTT.

The chain carries TRBV29-1 and TRBJ1-1, with D perhaps TRBD1 (6 bases). The CDR3 spans 14 residues. Germline loops: CDR1 SQVTM, CDR2 ANQGSEA. Trimming took off 6 bases at V and 2 bases at J, with 16 bases between the two ends. The CDR3 here is CSVLGQRTNTEAFF. As DNA, the CDR3 is TGCAGCGTCCTCGGACAGCGGACTAACACTGAAGCTTTCTTT.

This clonotype occurred many times. The chain is built from TRBV5-1 and TRBJ2-7; D remains ambiguous. V was pared by 4 bases and J by 4 bases, with 6 bases between. The length of the CDR3 is 11 residues. CDR1 and CDR2 (germline): SGHRS, YFSETQ. DNA for the CDR3: TGCGCCAGCAGCCTTGGTTACGAGCAGTACTTC. Amino acid sequence: CASSLGYEQYF.

The V call is TRBV28, the J call TRBJ2-3; 8 bases match TRBD2. Germline-derived CDR1 and CDR2 are MDHEN and SYDVKM. The CDR3 runs 15 residues. The V and J ends lost 5 bases and 6 bases, in that order; junction bases with no gene match: 10. CDR3 sequence (DNA): TGTGCCAGCAGTCTGGCGAGCGGGAGAATGGATACGCAGTATTTT. Translating it yields CASSLASGRMDTQYF. The complete variable domain, with remaining parts taken from reference TRBV28 and TRBJ2-3, reads DVKVTQSSRYLVKRTGEKVFLECVQDMDHENMFWYRQDPGLGLRLIYFSYDVKMKEKGDIPEGYSVSREKKERFSLILESASTNQTSMYLCASSLASGRMDTQYFGPGTRLTVL.

This clonotype was counted many times. The CDR3 DNA is TGCAGTGCCCCCCTACCGGGACAGGGCCTCAACGAGCAGTACTTC. Translating gives CSAPLPGQGLNEQYF. This chain joins TRBV20-1 and TRBJ2-7, with 9 positions matching TRBD1. This CDR3 spans 15 amino acids. The V gene end was trimmed by 6 bases and the J gene end by 5 bases; junction bases not matched to a gene: 14. Germline CDR1 and CDR2: DFQATT and SNEGSKA (reference sequence).

This clonotype was counted at least ten times. The V and J genes are TRBV29-1 and TRBJ2-1, with D perhaps TRBD2 (5 bases). V lost 0 bases, J lost 7 bases, and 7 bases lay in between. CDR1 is SQVTM, CDR2 ANQGSEA, per germline. The CDR3 spans 12 residues. The CDR3 nucleotides are TGCAGCGTTGAAGATAGAGGGAATGAGCAGTTCTTC. It translates to CSVEDRGNEQFF.

This clonotype has only a few counts. The chain carries TRBV28 and TRBJ1-1; D is perhaps TRBD1 (6 bases). Germline V gene data show CDR1 as MDHEN and CDR2 as SYDVKM. The CDR3 loop spans 10 amino acids. In DNA, the CDR3 is TGTCCTACAACAGGGACTGAAGCTTTCTTT. It translates to CPTTGTEAFF.

This clonotype was counted ten times or more. V gene TRBV5-1 combines with J gene TRBJ2-7; 10 bases line up with TRBD1. The CDR3 has 15 residues. CDR1 and CDR2 (germline): SGHRS, YFSETQ. V was pared by 1 base and J by 6 bases, with 7 bases of the junction left unmatched. In DNA form, the CDR3 reads TGCGCCAGCAGCTTGTTGAGACAGGGGGCGCCCGAGCAGTACTTC. Protein sequence: CASSLLRQGAPEQYF.

The J gene is TRBJ1-2, the V gene TRBV29-1; maybe TRBD1 (5 bases). The CDR3 runs to 13 residues. V was pared by 4 bases and J by 7 bases, with 16 bases between. Germline values: CDR1 SQVTM, CDR2 ANQGSEA. DNA of the CDR3: TGCAGCGTTGTGGGGCCCCAATGGCGTGGCTACACCTTC. It yields the protein CSVVGPQWRGYTF.

CDR3: CASEDRGYQPQHF. The CDR3 region has the DNA TGTGCCAGTGAGGACAGGGGGTATCAGCCCCAGCATTTT. V and J are TRBV19 and TRBJ1-5, with 10 bases fitting TRBD1. This CDR3 region has 13 residues. V lost 8 bases, J lost 5 bases, and 3 bases stayed unmatched. Germline loops: CDR1 LNHDA, CDR2 SQIVND (reference sequence). The full variable domain, rest sourced from reference TRBV19 and TRBJ1-5, is DGGITQSPKYLFRKEGQNVTLSCEQNLNHDAMYWYRQDPGQGLRLIYYSQIVNDFQKGDIAEGYSVSREKKESFPLTVTSAQKNPTAFYLCASEDRGYQPQHFGDGTRLSIL.

This clonotype was detected ten times or more. The rearrangement uses TRBV10-3 and TRBJ2-1; 13 bases match TRBD2. The germline gives CDR1 ENHRY, CDR2 SYGVKD. With 2 bases clipped from V and 1 base from J, the junction kept 5 bases outside the gene matches. There are 18 residues in the CDR3. CDR3 protein: CAISEPRGLAGSYNEQFF. CDR3 DNA: TGTGCCATCAGTGAGCCACGGGGACTAGCGGGGTCCTACAATGAGCAGTTCTTC.

In this sample, this clonotype turned up a few times. This chain uses TRBV10-3 with TRBJ1-1; D is possibly TRBD1 (5 bases). V was shortened by 8 bases and J by 3 bases, with 16 bases between the two germline ends. CDR1 and CDR2 (germline): ENHRY, SYGVKD. The CDR3 has 14 residues. In DNA, the CDR3 is TGTGCCATCGGAAAGACAGTATGGGACACTGAAGCTTTCTTT. This codes for CAIGKTVWDTEAFF.

This clonotype was seen at least ten times. The chain carries TRBV29-1 and TRBJ2-6; no definite D call. There are 14 residues in the CDR3. Germline V lookup: CDR1 SQVTM, CDR2 ANQGSEA. V lost 5 bases and J 2 bases, leaving 10 bases between the germline ends. This CDR3 reads CSVLQITGANVLTF. CDR3 bases: TGCAGCGTTTTGCAGATTACTGGGGCCAACGTCCTGACTTTC. The entire variable domain, with the rest obtained from reference TRBV29-1 and TRBJ2-6, is as follows: SAVISQKPSRDICQRGTSLTIQCQVDSQVTMMFWYRQQPGQSLTLIATANQGSEATYESGFVIDKFPISRPNLTFSTLTVSNMSPEDSSIYLCSVLQITGANVLTFGAGSRLTVL.

CDR3 region: CASSPHSGSSYNEQFF. DNA of the CDR3: TGTGCCAGCAGCCCCCATAGCGGGAGCTCCTACAATGAGCAGTTCTTC. This chain links TRBV7-2 with TRBJ2-1; 9 bases match TRBD2. J gave up 0 bases and V 5 bases, and 5 bases lay outside the gene matches. This CDR3 region has 16 residues. Germline V gene data show CDR1 as SGHTA and CDR2 as FQGNSA.